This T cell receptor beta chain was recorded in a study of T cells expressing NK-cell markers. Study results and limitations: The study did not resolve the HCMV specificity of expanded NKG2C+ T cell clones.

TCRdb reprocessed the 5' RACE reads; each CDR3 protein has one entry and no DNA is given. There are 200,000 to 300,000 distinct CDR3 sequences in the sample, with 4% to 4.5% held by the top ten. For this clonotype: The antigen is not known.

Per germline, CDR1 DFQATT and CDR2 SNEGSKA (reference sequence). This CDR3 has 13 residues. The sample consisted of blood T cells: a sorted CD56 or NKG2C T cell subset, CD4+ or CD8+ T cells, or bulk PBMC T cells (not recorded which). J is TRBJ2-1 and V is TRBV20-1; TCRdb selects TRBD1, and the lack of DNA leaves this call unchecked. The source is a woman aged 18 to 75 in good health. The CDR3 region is CSAKAGTNNEQFF.